This T cell receptor beta chain was recovered during a study of Graves' ophthalmopathy and Graves' hyperthyroidism. Ten or more counts support this clonotype. What it binds is unknown. Germline V gene sequence: CDR1 GTSNPN, CDR2 SVGIG (reference sequence). This CDR3 comprises 10 residues. Trimming took off 5 bases at V and 4 bases at J, with 6 bases between the two ends. General study points: As the model predicted ophthalmopathy progression, it achieved a sensitivity of 70% to 71% and a specificity of around 76%. Most expanded clonotypes in thyroid above 0.001 frequency also showed up in blood.

As the template, RNA transcripts were used to amplify TCR beta CDR3 regions. An initial RT-PCR round employing HTBI primers preceded a second-round multiplex PCR. TCRdb called the multiplex PCR reads again in MiXCR, with one record for every CDR3 protein. The sample records 350,000 or so distinct CDR3 sequences, 15% to 20% being singletons. This chain joins TRBV30 and TRBJ2-7; a possible D gene is TRBD2 (5 bases). The source is an adult man with Graves' ophthalmopathy. Material for sequencing was peripheral blood. Here the CDR3 DNA reads TGTGCCTGGGGGAGTTACGAGCAGTACTTC. Protein product: CAWGSYEQYF.